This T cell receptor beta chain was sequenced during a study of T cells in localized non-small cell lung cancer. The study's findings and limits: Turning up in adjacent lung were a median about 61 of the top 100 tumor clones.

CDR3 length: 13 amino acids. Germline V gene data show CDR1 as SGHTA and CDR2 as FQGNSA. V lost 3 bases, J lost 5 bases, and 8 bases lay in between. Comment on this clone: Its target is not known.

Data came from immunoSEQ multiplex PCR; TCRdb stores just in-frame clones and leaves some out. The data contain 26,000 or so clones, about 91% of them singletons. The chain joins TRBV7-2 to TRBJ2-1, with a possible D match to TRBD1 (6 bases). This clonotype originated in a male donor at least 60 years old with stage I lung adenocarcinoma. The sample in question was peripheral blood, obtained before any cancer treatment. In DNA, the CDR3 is TGTGCCAGCAGCTTTAACAGGGACAATGAGCAGTTCTTC. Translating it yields CASSFNRDNEQFF.